Listed below are T cell receptor beta chains from one sample, sequenced in a study of T cells in Graves' hyperthyroidism and ophthalmopathy. In TCRdb, the multiplex PCR reads were re-called with MiXCR into one record per CDR3 protein. The sample yields 300,000 to 450,000 distinct CDR3 sequences, about 15% seen once. The sample consisted of blood. The receptors shown here come from a woman younger than 45 with Graves' ophthalmopathy. CDR3s include the opening cysteine and the closing phenylalanine or tryptophan. Each record gives: J gene, V gene, D gene, clone size, CDR3 DNA, CDR3 protein. D genes are given only for firm matches. Only part of the rows carry a size: once, few, many, or a class if the clone is expanded.

J gene: TRBJ2-5; V gene: TRBV5-4; D gene: TRBD2; clone size: NA; CDR3 DNA: TGTGCCAGCAGCTTTGGCGTCGGGACTAGACGCCGAGGACCAGAGACCCAGTACTTC; CDR3 protein: CASSFGVGTRRRGPETQYF
J gene: TRBJ1-2; V gene: TRBV20-1; D gene: TRBD1; clone size: many; CDR3 DNA: TGCAGTGCAGACAGGGCCTATGGCTACACCTTC; CDR3 protein: CSADRAYGYTF
J gene: TRBJ1-6; V gene: TRBV28; D gene: TRBD1; clone size: many; CDR3 DNA: TGTGCCAGCAGACTTGACAGGGCCGGCTATAATTCACCCCTCCACTTT; CDR3 protein: CASRLDRAGYNSPLHF
J gene: TRBJ2-5; V gene: TRBV20-1; D gene: TRBD2; clone size: many; CDR3 DNA: TGCAGTGGTGGACTAGCGGGGGCCTTCCAAGAGACCCAGTACTTC; CDR3 protein: CSGGLAGAFQETQYF
J gene: TRBJ1-1; V gene: TRBV2; D gene: NA; clone size: many; CDR3 DNA: TGTGCCAGCAGTGGAGGGATTGTGGAGACTGAAGCTTTCTTT; CDR3 protein: CASSGGIVETEAFF
J gene: TRBJ1-3; V gene: TRBV20-1; D gene: NA; clone size: NA; CDR3 DNA: TGCAGTGCTAGAGATCAAGGAAACACCATATATTTT; CDR3 protein: CSARDQGNTIYF
J gene: TRBJ1-6; V gene: TRBV9; D gene: NA; clone size: many; CDR3 DNA: TGTGCCAGCAGCGTGTCAGGGGCGGATTCACCCCTCCACTTT; CDR3 protein: CASSVSGADSPLHF
J gene: TRBJ1-2; V gene: TRBV28; D gene: NA; clone size: NA; CDR3 DNA: TGTGCCAGCACTTACAGGTCCTATGGCTACACCTTC; CDR3 protein: CASTYRSYGYTF
J gene: TRBJ2-2; V gene: TRBV28; D gene: NA; clone size: few; CDR3 DNA: TGTGCCAGCAACCCGGGAACCGGGGAGCTGTTTTTT; CDR3 protein: CASNPGTGELFF
J gene: TRBJ1-2; V gene: TRBV6-1; D gene: NA; clone size: few; CDR3 DNA: TGTGCCAGCAGTGATCGGGGGCTCCAGGGGTACACCTTC; CDR3 protein: CASSDRGLQGYTF
J gene: TRBJ1-4; V gene: TRBV12-3/TRBV12-4; D gene: TRBD1; clone size: many; CDR3 DNA: TGTGCCAGCAGTCCTCGTCTACCATCCAGGGGGTTGTCAACTAATGAAAAACTGTTTTTT; CDR3 protein: CASSPRLPSRGLSTNEKLFF
J gene: TRBJ2-3; V gene: TRBV10-3; D gene: NA; clone size: many; CDR3 DNA: TGTGCCATCAGTCGTACAGGGCCAACAGATACGCAGTATTTT; CDR3 protein: CAISRTGPTDTQYF
J gene: TRBJ2-2; V gene: TRBV7-6; D gene: TRBD2; clone size: many; CDR3 DNA: TGTGCCAGCAGCTTACTAGCGGGGGGTGTAAGCGGGGAGCTGTTTTTT; CDR3 protein: CASSLLAGGVSGELFF
J gene: TRBJ2-5; V gene: TRBV6-1; D gene: NA; clone size: many; CDR3 DNA: TGTGCCGGCGCCCAGACAGACAAAGAGACCCAGTACTTC; CDR3 protein: CAGAQTDKETQYF
J gene: TRBJ2-4; V gene: TRBV2; D gene: NA; clone size: many; CDR3 DNA: TGTGCCAGCAGCGTTGATACGCTAGCCAAAAACATTCAGTACTTC; CDR3 protein: CASSVDTLAKNIQYF
J gene: TRBJ1-4; V gene: TRBV20-1; D gene: NA; clone size: NA; CDR3 DNA: TGCAGTGCTAGAGTAGTGGGAAAACTGTTTTTT; CDR3 protein: CSARVVGKLFF
J gene: TRBJ2-7; V gene: TRBV20-1; D gene: NA; clone size: many; CDR3 DNA: TGCAGTGTTCCCCCCCAGGGGCCTTCCTCCTACGAGCAGTACTTC; CDR3 protein: CSVPPQGPSSYEQYF
J gene: TRBJ2-5; V gene: TRBV29-1; D gene: NA; clone size: NA; CDR3 DNA: TGCAGCGTTGAAGATCGGGGGCGGAGGGGGCTATTGTACTTC; CDR3 protein: CSVEDRGRRGLLYF
J gene: TRBJ2-7; V gene: TRBV6-1; D gene: NA; clone size: many; CDR3 DNA: TGTGCCAGCAGTACGATACAGGGAAGCGAGCAGTACTTC; CDR3 protein: CASSTIQGSEQYF
J gene: TRBJ1-2; V gene: TRBV5-1; D gene: NA; clone size: many; CDR3 DNA: TGCGCCAGCAGCTTAGGACACCCAACTAACTATGGCTACACCTTC; CDR3 protein: CASSLGHPTNYGYTF
J gene: TRBJ2-1; V gene: TRBV5-1; D gene: NA; clone size: many; CDR3 DNA: TGCGCCAGCAGCTTGGCGGCAGGGGTGAACAATGAGCAGTTCTTC; CDR3 protein: CASSLAAGVNNEQFF
J gene: TRBJ2-3; V gene: TRBV6-6; D gene: TRBD2; clone size: many; CDR3 DNA: TGTGCCAGCAGTTACTCCACTGGCGGGGGGTTCACAGATACGCAGTATTTT; CDR3 protein: CASSYSTGGGFTDTQYF
J gene: TRBJ1-1; V gene: TRBV5-6; D gene: TRBD1; clone size: NA; CDR3 DNA: TGTGGCAGTACCCGGACAGGGAGTATTTACACTGAAGCTTTCTTT; CDR3 protein: CGSTRTGSIYTEAFF
J gene: TRBJ1-1; V gene: TRBV2; D gene: NA; clone size: many; CDR3 DNA: TGTGCCAGCACCCGGGACACCATGAACACTGAAGCTTTCTTT; CDR3 protein: CASTRDTMNTEAFF
J gene: TRBJ2-1; V gene: TRBV2; D gene: TRBD1; clone size: many; CDR3 DNA: TGTGCCAGCAGTGATAGGACAGGGGGCTGGCTAGTAGGTTCGAGGCTTGTCAATGAGCAGTTCTTC; CDR3 protein: CASSDRTGGWLVGSRLVNEQFF
J gene: TRBJ2-5; V gene: TRBV5-4; D gene: TRBD2; clone size: many; CDR3 DNA: TGTGCCAGCAGCAGCCTTAGCGGGGGGGCGGAAGAGACCCAGTACTTC; CDR3 protein: CASSSLSGGAEETQYF
J gene: TRBJ1-1; V gene: TRBV15; D gene: NA; clone size: many; CDR3 DNA: TGTGCCACCAGCAGAGGAGGGGAGGCTCACACTGAAGCTTTCTTT; CDR3 protein: CATSRGGEAHTEAFF
J gene: TRBJ1-5; V gene: TRBV19; D gene: NA; clone size: few; CDR3 DNA: TGTGCCAGCGGGGGCCGACTCAATCAGCCCCAGCATTTT; CDR3 protein: CASGGRLNQPQHF
J gene: TRBJ1-4; V gene: TRBV30; D gene: NA; clone size: few; CDR3 DNA: TGTGCCTGGACACAGGGTTTGGATGAAAAACTGTTTTTT; CDR3 protein: CAWTQGLDEKLFF
J gene: TRBJ2-7; V gene: TRBV2; D gene: TRBD1; clone size: many; CDR3 DNA: TGTGCCAGCATCAACAGGGGATACGAGCAGTACTTC; CDR3 protein: CASINRGYEQYF
J gene: TRBJ2-5; V gene: TRBV24-1; D gene: NA; clone size: NA; CDR3 DNA: TGTGCCACCAGTGATTTGAGCAGGATGGGGGAGACCCAGTACTTC; CDR3 protein: CATSDLSRMGETQYF
J gene: TRBJ2-3; V gene: TRBV2; D gene: NA; clone size: many; CDR3 DNA: TGTGCCAGCATGGGATTATCTAGCACAGATACGCAGTATTTT; CDR3 protein: CASMGLSSTDTQYF
J gene: TRBJ1-5; V gene: TRBV5-5; D gene: NA; clone size: NA; CDR3 DNA: TGTGCCAGCAGCTTGGTTTCTCCGGTGGGTCAGCCCCAGCATTTT; CDR3 protein: CASSLVSPVGQPQHF
J gene: TRBJ1-1; V gene: TRBV5-1; D gene: NA; clone size: many; CDR3 DNA: TGCGCCAGCAGCTTGGTGTCGGGGACTAGGACTGAAGCTTTCTTT; CDR3 protein: CASSLVSGTRTEAFF
J gene: TRBJ1-1; V gene: TRBV27; D gene: NA; clone size: many; CDR3 DNA: TGTGCCAGCAGTTTTACTAGGGGCACTGAAGCTTTCTTT; CDR3 protein: CASSFTRGTEAFF
J gene: TRBJ1-3; V gene: TRBV6-1; D gene: NA; clone size: NA; CDR3 DNA: TGTGCCAGCAGTGGGTTGGGGGCTGAAGGAAACACCATATATTTT; CDR3 protein: CASSGLGAEGNTIYF
J gene: TRBJ2-6; V gene: TRBV20-1; D gene: NA; clone size: NA; CDR3 DNA: TGCAGCCGAGAAGAAAGGGTGGGCTCTGGGGCCAACGTCCTGACTTTC; CDR3 protein: CSREERVGSGANVLTF
J gene: TRBJ1-2; V gene: TRBV2; D gene: NA; clone size: few; CDR3 DNA: TGTGCCAGCACCGGGGGCTACACCTTC; CDR3 protein: CASTGGYTF
J gene: TRBJ2-3; V gene: TRBV20-1; D gene: NA; clone size: NA; CDR3 DNA: TGCAGTGCTAGAGATTTCGAACAGATCACAGATACGCAGTATTTT; CDR3 protein: CSARDFEQITDTQYF
J gene: TRBJ2-1; V gene: TRBV5-6; D gene: NA; clone size: NA; CDR3 DNA: TGTGCCAGCAGCTTATACCCCTACGAGCAGTTCTTC; CDR3 protein: CASSLYPYEQFF
J gene: TRBJ2-5; V gene: TRBV30; D gene: NA; clone size: many; CDR3 DNA: TGTGCCTGGAGTATCACCTCTGGGCAGACCCAGTACTTC; CDR3 protein: CAWSITSGQTQYF
J gene: TRBJ2-3; V gene: TRBV28; D gene: TRBD2; clone size: NA; CDR3 DNA: TGTGCCAGCAGTTACTCGCCGGGACTAGTTGATACGCAGTATTTT; CDR3 protein: CASSYSPGLVDTQYF
J gene: TRBJ1-1; V gene: TRBV7-9; D gene: NA; clone size: many; CDR3 DNA: TGTGCCAGCAGCCTGAGGACAGCCCCCACTGAAGCTTTCTTT; CDR3 protein: CASSLRTAPTEAFF
J gene: TRBJ2-7; V gene: TRBV12-3/TRBV12-4; D gene: TRBD1; clone size: many; CDR3 DNA: TGTGCCAGCAGTTTGACAGGGGACGAGCAGTACTTC; CDR3 protein: CASSLTGDEQYF
J gene: TRBJ2-7; V gene: TRBV3-1; D gene: NA; clone size: many; CDR3 DNA: TGTGCCAGCAGCACCCGACCGGGACACTACTACGAGCAGTACTTC; CDR3 protein: CASSTRPGHYYEQYF
J gene: TRBJ1-2; V gene: TRBV11-2; D gene: NA; clone size: many; CDR3 DNA: TGTGCCAGCAGCTCCAAGGGACATGCTAACTATGGCTACACCTTC; CDR3 protein: CASSSKGHANYGYTF
J gene: TRBJ1-4; V gene: TRBV15; D gene: NA; clone size: many; CDR3 DNA: TGTGCCACCAGCAGATCAAGCGGTAATGAAAAACTGTTTTTT; CDR3 protein: CATSRSSGNEKLFF
J gene: TRBJ2-5; V gene: TRBV5-4; D gene: NA; clone size: NA; CDR3 DNA: TGTGCCAGCAGCTTGGCCCGACGGGGGCAAGAGACCCAGTACTTC; CDR3 protein: CASSLARRGQETQYF
J gene: TRBJ2-1; V gene: TRBV28; D gene: NA; clone size: many; CDR3 DNA: TGTGCCAGCAGTTCCCGGGCCGTTTACAATGAGCAGTCCTTC; CDR3 protein: CASSSRAVYNEQSF
J gene: TRBJ1-4; V gene: TRBV7-8; D gene: TRBD1; clone size: NA; CDR3 DNA: TGTGCCAGCAGCTCGAGACAGGGGGAAAAACTGTTTTTT; CDR3 protein: CASSSRQGEKLFF
J gene: TRBJ2-3; V gene: TRBV14; D gene: TRBD2; clone size: many; CDR3 DNA: TGTGCCAGCAGCCAAGGCCCCCAGAGGCTAGCGGATGATACGCAGTATTTT; CDR3 protein: CASSQGPQRLADDTQYF
J gene: TRBJ2-1; V gene: TRBV10-3; D gene: TRBD1; clone size: NA; CDR3 DNA: TGTGCCATCAGGGGTCGGACAGGGCCGGTCAATGAGCAGTTCTTC; CDR3 protein: CAIRGRTGPVNEQFF
J gene: TRBJ1-4; V gene: TRBV30; D gene: TRBD1; clone size: once; CDR3 DNA: TGTGCCTGGAGTCAGGGGGTGGGTTTTACTTATAATGAAAAACTGTTTTTT; CDR3 protein: CAWSQGVGFTYNEKLFF
J gene: TRBJ2-7; V gene: TRBV28; D gene: NA; clone size: NA; CDR3 DNA: TGTGCCAGCAGTTTGGCCCAGGGGTACTACGAGCAGTACTTC; CDR3 protein: CASSLAQGYYEQYF
J gene: TRBJ2-1; V gene: TRBV11-3; D gene: TRBD2; clone size: NA; CDR3 DNA: TGTGCCAGCAGCCCTCCCTCGGGACAGCGGGGGGTTCACGTCTTC; CDR3 protein: CASSPPSGQRGVHVF
J gene: TRBJ2-7; V gene: TRBV2; D gene: TRBD1; clone size: many; CDR3 DNA: TGTGCCAGCAGTGTGACAGGGAGCGAGCAGTACTTC; CDR3 protein: CASSVTGSEQYF
J gene: TRBJ2-1; V gene: TRBV28; D gene: NA; clone size: NA; CDR3 DNA: TGTGCCAGCAGCCGGGGCTCCTATGAGCAGTTCTTC; CDR3 protein: CASSRGSYEQFF
J gene: TRBJ2-7; V gene: TRBV20-1; D gene: TRBD2; clone size: NA; CDR3 DNA: TGCAGTGCTAGAGAGCTGCGGGGGGCCTCCTACGAGCAGTACTTC; CDR3 protein: CSARELRGASYEQYF
J gene: TRBJ1-2; V gene: TRBV7-2; D gene: NA; clone size: few; CDR3 DNA: TGTGCCAGCAACGGCCGGGAGAGTTTTGAGGCTGGCTACACCTTC; CDR3 protein: CASNGRESFEAGYTF
J gene: TRBJ1-6; V gene: TRBV30; D gene: NA; clone size: many; CDR3 DNA: TGTGCCTGGAGACCGACAGGACATAATTCACCCCTCCACTTT; CDR3 protein: CAWRPTGHNSPLHF